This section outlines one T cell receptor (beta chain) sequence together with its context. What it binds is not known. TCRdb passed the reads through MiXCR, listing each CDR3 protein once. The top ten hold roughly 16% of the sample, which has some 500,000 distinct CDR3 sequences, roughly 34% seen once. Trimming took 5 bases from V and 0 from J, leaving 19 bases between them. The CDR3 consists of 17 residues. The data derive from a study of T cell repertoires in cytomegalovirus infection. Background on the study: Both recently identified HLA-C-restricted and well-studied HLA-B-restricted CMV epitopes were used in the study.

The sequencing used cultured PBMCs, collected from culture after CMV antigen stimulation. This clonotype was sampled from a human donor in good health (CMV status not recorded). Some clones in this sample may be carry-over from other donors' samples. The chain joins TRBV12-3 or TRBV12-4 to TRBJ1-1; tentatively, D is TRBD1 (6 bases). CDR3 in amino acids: CASSPMTGTYMNTEAFF. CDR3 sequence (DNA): TGTGCCAGCAGTCCCATGACAGGCACCTATATGAACACTGAAGCTTTCTTT.